These T cell receptor beta chains were read from a single sample in a study of OX40 agonist ivuxolimab in advanced cancers. Produced via immunoSEQ multiplex PCR; TCRdb's table is partial and in-frame only. The data hold fewer than 65,000 clones, with about 89% observed a single time. The sequencing here drew on CD4+ or CD8+ T cells sorted from blood, taken in a trial of the OX40 agonist ivuxolimab. The receptors shown here come from an adult with an advanced solid tumor such as melanoma, head and neck, liver or kidney cancer. The CDR3 runs from the conserved cysteine through the conserved F or W. The D gene is left open where the match is weak. Size tells how often a clone was seen (once, few, many) or the class of an expanded clone, and some rows leave it out.

clone_size: -; j_call: TRBJ2-2; v_call: TRBV2; d_call: TRBD1; cdr3_nt: TGTGCCAGCAGTGAAGGGGACAGGACGAACACCGGGGAGCTGTTTTTT; cdr3_aa: CASSEGDRTNTGELFF
clone_size: -; j_call: TRBJ2-1; v_call: TRBV7-9; d_call: -; cdr3_nt: TGTGCCAGCAGCTTAGCCCCTTTAATGGGGAGGTACAATGAGCAGTTCTTC; cdr3_aa: CASSLAPLMGRYNEQFF
clone_size: -; j_call: TRBJ1-3; v_call: TRBV19; d_call: -; cdr3_nt: TGTGGGGCCGCTCTCGGCTCTGGAAACACCATATATTTT; cdr3_aa: CGAALGSGNTIYF
clone_size: once; j_call: TRBJ2-3; v_call: TRBV2; d_call: -; cdr3_nt: TGTGCCAGCCAACCGAGCGACCCGCCAGATACGCAGTATTTT; cdr3_aa: CASQPSDPPDTQYF
clone_size: -; j_call: TRBJ1-6; v_call: TRBV2; d_call: -; cdr3_nt: TGTGCCAGCAGTGGACAGGCTCCCTCTAGCTCCTATAATTCACCCCTCCACTTT; cdr3_aa: CASSGQAPSSSYNSPLHF
clone_size: -; j_call: TRBJ1-1; v_call: TRBV29-1; d_call: -; cdr3_nt: TGCAGCGTTGAGAGAGGGGTTGAAGCTTTCTTT; cdr3_aa: CSVERGVEAFF
clone_size: -; j_call: TRBJ2-5; v_call: TRBV7-6; d_call: -; cdr3_nt: TGTGCCAGCAGCTTGCCCAGGGGAGAGACCCAGTACTTC; cdr3_aa: CASSLPRGETQYF
clone_size: -; j_call: TRBJ1-5; v_call: TRBV2; d_call: -; cdr3_nt: TGTGCCAGCATCAAAAAGGGGGGCAGGGAAGGGGATAGCAATCAGCCCCAGCATTTT; cdr3_aa: CASIKKGGREGDSNQPQHF
clone_size: -; j_call: TRBJ1-5; v_call: TRBV10-2; d_call: -; cdr3_nt: TGCGCCAGCAAAGAAGGGTATTCCAATCAGCCCCAGCATTTT; cdr3_aa: CASKEGYSNQPQHF
clone_size: -; j_call: TRBJ1-4; v_call: TRBV13; d_call: -; cdr3_nt: TGTGCCAGCAGTCAGGCCGGTCCTTCTAATGAAAAACTGTTTTTT; cdr3_aa: CASSQAGPSNEKLFF
clone_size: -; j_call: TRBJ1-6; v_call: TRBV27; d_call: -; cdr3_nt: TGTGCCAGCAGTTTAGGGGGGAATTCACCCCTCCACTTT; cdr3_aa: CASSLGGNSPLHF
clone_size: -; j_call: TRBJ1-6; v_call: TRBV7-9; d_call: -; cdr3_nt: TGTGCCAGCAGCTCACAACAGGTGGAGGACAATTCACCCCTCCACTTT; cdr3_aa: CASSSQQVEDNSPLHF
clone_size: once; j_call: TRBJ1-4; v_call: TRBV13; d_call: TRBD1; cdr3_nt: TGTGCCAGCAGCTGGACAGGGGAAGAAAAACTGTTTTTT; cdr3_aa: CASSWTGEEKLFF
clone_size: once; j_call: TRBJ1-5; v_call: TRBV27; d_call: -; cdr3_nt: TGTGCCAGCAGCATCGGGTCAGCCGATCAGCCCCAGCATTTT; cdr3_aa: CASSIGSADQPQHF
clone_size: -; j_call: TRBJ1-1; v_call: TRBV7-9; d_call: TRBD1; cdr3_nt: TGTGCCAGCAGCCTCGCGAGGTGGGACAGGGTAACGGAGAACACTGAAGCTTTCTTT; cdr3_aa: CASSLARWDRVTENTEAFF
clone_size: -; j_call: TRBJ1-1; v_call: TRBV4-1; d_call: -; cdr3_nt: TGCGCCAGCAGCCAAGGGACAGCGGGGGCTTTCTTT; cdr3_aa: CASSQGTAGAFF
clone_size: -; j_call: TRBJ1-4; v_call: TRBV5-4; d_call: -; cdr3_nt: TGTGCCAGCAGCTTTTTTGGGGGGGAAAAACTGTTTTTT; cdr3_aa: CASSFFGGEKLFF
clone_size: -; j_call: TRBJ1-2; v_call: TRBV29-1; d_call: TRBD1; cdr3_nt: TGCAGCGTTAGGGACAGGGAAGCTAATGGCTACACCTTC; cdr3_aa: CSVRDREANGYTF
clone_size: -; j_call: TRBJ2-7; v_call: TRBV29-1; d_call: -; cdr3_nt: TGCAGCGTGGTTCCCGGGACAAGGGAAGGGGAGCAGTACTTC; cdr3_aa: CSVVPGTREGEQYF
clone_size: -; j_call: TRBJ1-3; v_call: TRBV9; d_call: -; cdr3_nt: TGTGCCAGCAGCGCGGGGGATGGAAACACCATATATTTT; cdr3_aa: CASSAGDGNTIYF
clone_size: -; j_call: TRBJ2-1; v_call: TRBV2; d_call: TRBD2; cdr3_nt: TGTGCCAGCAGTGGACTAGCGGGGGTCTTCTACAATGAGCAGTTCTTC; cdr3_aa: CASSGLAGVFYNEQFF
clone_size: -; j_call: TRBJ1-1; v_call: TRBV6-6; d_call: -; cdr3_nt: TGTGCCAGCAGTTACACCCGTTGGACGGTGAACACTGAAGCTTTCTTT; cdr3_aa: CASSYTRWTVNTEAFF
clone_size: -; j_call: TRBJ1-2; v_call: TRBV4-1; d_call: -; cdr3_nt: TGCGCCAGCAGCCAAGACGAAGAAACTTATATAAAACCTAACTATGGCTACACCTTC; cdr3_aa: CASSQDEETYIKPNYGYTF
clone_size: -; j_call: TRBJ2-1; v_call: TRBV6-1; d_call: TRBD2; cdr3_nt: TGTGCCAGCAGTGAAGAACACTTGCGGGGGGGCCCAAAGGAGCAGTTCTTC; cdr3_aa: CASSEEHLRGGPKEQFF